This entry lists 25 T cell receptor beta chains sequenced from one sample in a study of OX40 agonist ivuxolimab in advanced cancers. Sequencing was performed with immunoSEQ multiplex PCR; in TCRdb, only in-frame clones are kept and a portion is missing. The sample comprises 82,000 or so clones, around 83% of which are singletons, and 2% to 3% rests with the top ten. The specimen comprised CD4+ or CD8+ T cells sorted from blood, sampled in a trial of the OX40 agonist ivuxolimab. All receptors come from an adult with an advanced solid tumor such as melanoma, head and neck, liver or kidney cancer.

The sample holds a few counts of this clone. The sample carries other DNA sequences with the same CDR3. CDR3 sequence reads: CASSLGQFYNEQFF. In nucleotides, the CDR3 is TGTGCCAGCAGCTTGGGACAGTTTTACAATGAGCAGTTCTTC. The chain employs TRBV5-6 and TRBJ2-1; maybe TRBD1 (5 bases). V lost 0 bases and J lost 4, with 8 bases in between. This CDR3 contains 14 residues. In germline, CDR1 is SGHDT, CDR2 YYEEEE.

V and J are TRBV5-1 and TRBJ1-6; D unresolved. Germline V gene data show CDR1 as SGHRS and CDR2 as YFSETQ. CDR3 size: 14 residues. Trimming stripped 1 base from V and 5 bases from J, with 7 bases between. CDR3 nucleotides: TGCGCCAGCAGCTTGTCACTGGATAATTCACCCCTCCACTTT. It translates to CASSLSLDNSPLHF.

This sequence joins TRBV27 and TRBJ2-3; D unclear. V was pared by 1 base and J by 0 bases, with 5 bases between. There are 14 residues in the CDR3. Germline CDR1 MNHEY, CDR2 SMNVEV (reference sequence). The CDR3 reads CASSLLSSTDTQYF. The CDR3 DNA reads TGTGCCAGCAGTTTATTGTCCAGCACAGATACGCAGTATTTT.

The chain has TRBV4-1 and TRBJ1-6, with a possible D match to TRBD1 (6 bases). CDR3 length equals 18 residues. Germline CDR1 reads MGHRA; CDR2 reads YSYEKL. V was cut by 0 bases and J by 5 bases, with 17 bases left in between. The CDR3 region has the DNA TGCGCCAGCAGCCAAGATCGAAACAGGGCATTTAATAATTCACCCCTCCACTTT. This codes for CASSQDRNRAFNNSPLHF.

The genes are TRBV5-1 and TRBJ2-1; possibly TRBD1 for D (6 bases). Per the germline V gene, CDR1 is SGHRS and CDR2 is YFSETQ. Trimming left V 3 bases short and J 10 bases short, with 14 bases between. The CDR3 contains 13 residues. The CDR3 bases are TGCGCCAGCAGCTCCGACAGGCCGGGGGAGCAGTTCTTC. It translates to CASSSDRPGEQFF.

The chain joins TRBV4-3 to TRBJ2-3; TRBD2 matches at 10 bases. The V gene's germline CDR1 is LGHNA and CDR2 YSLEER. The CDR3 is 16 amino acids. The V segment lost 2 bases and the J segment 4 bases; nucleotides outside the gene matches: 6. The CDR3 DNA is TGCGCCAGCAGCCAAAGCCCCAGCGGGGGGGCAGATACGCAGTATTTT. Residues: CASSQSPSGGADTQYF.

The rearrangement links TRBV5-4 to TRBJ2-3; 13 bases are a match to TRBD2. The CDR3 consists of 18 residues. Germline lookup yields CDR1 SGHNT and CDR2 YYREEE (reference sequence). The ends lost 4 bases at V and 5 bases at J; junction bases unmatched: 13. CDR3 nucleotide sequence: TGTGCCAGCAGCATTAAACAAACGGGACTAGCGGGGATAGATACGCAGTATTTT. This translates into CASSIKQTGLAGIDTQYF.

The genes are TRBV6-1 and TRBJ1-1; no reliable D call. The CDR3 sequence is 12 residues long. Trimming removed 3 bases at V and 7 bases at J, with 9 bases between. From germline, CDR1 is MNHNS and CDR2 SASEGT. The CDR3 DNA sequence: TGTGCCAGCAGTGATCTCAGGAGTGAAGCTTTCTTT. Its protein product is CASSDLRSEAFF.

This chain joins TRBV6-6 and TRBJ2-3; 9 nucleotides line up with TRBD1. Germline loops: CDR1 MNHNY, CDR2 SVGAGI (reference sequence). The CDR3 is made up of 15 amino acids. V dropped 6 bases and J dropped 3; count of bases not matched to a gene: 7. Here the CDR3 DNA reads TGTGCCAGCAGACAGGGGGCGCTATGGACAGATACGCAGTATTTT. Translating it yields CASRQGALWTDTQYF.

The chain links TRBV5-5 to TRBJ1-3; the D gene is possibly TRBD1 (6 bases). The CDR3 runs 15 residues. The V end lost 4 bases, the J end lost 8 bases, and 19 bases lay between the germline ends. Germline V gene lookup returns CDR1 SGHKS and CDR2 YYEKEE (reference sequence). This chain's CDR3 is CASSLMWGRMDTIYF. CDR3 bases: TGTGCCAGCAGCCTAATGTGGGGGCGTATGGACACCATATATTTT.

The chain employs TRBV19 and TRBJ1-3; no clear D. V was shortened by 2 bases and J by 0 bases, with 5 bases between the two germline ends. Germline V lookup: CDR1 LNHDA, CDR2 SQIVND (reference sequence). The CDR3 loop spans 14 amino acids. CDR3 in amino acids: CASSIPSSGNTIYF. CDR3 DNA: TGTGCCAGTAGTATACCGAGCTCTGGAAACACCATATATTTT.

V is TRBV15 and J is TRBJ1-5, with D hard to call. Germline V CDR1 and CDR2: LNHNV, YYDKDF (reference sequence). Trimming left V 0 bases short and J 5 bases short, with 2 bases between. This CDR3 is built from 12 residues. CDR3 DNA: TGTGCCACCAGCAGAGATCATCAGCCCCAGCATTTT. Translated: CATSRDHQPQHF.

This rearrangement joins TRBV5-4 to TRBJ2-1; 8 bases match TRBD1. Germline lookup yields CDR1 SGHNT and CDR2 YYREEE (reference sequence). The CDR3 consists of 15 residues. Trimming removed 4 bases from V and 7 bases from J; junction bases left unmatched: 10. The CDR3 reads CASSLRQGAGNEQFF. CDR3 in DNA: TGTGCCAGCAGCCTGCGGCAGGGGGCAGGAAATGAGCAGTTCTTC.

The gene calls are TRBV5-1 and TRBJ1-6; TRBD1 is a possible D gene (5 bases). The CDR3 is 13 amino acids. Trimming left V 0 bases short and J 13 bases short, with 11 bases between. In germline, CDR1 is SGHRS, CDR2 YFSETQ. CDR3 nucleotide sequence: TGCGCCAGCAGCTTGGGCCAACAGGCGCCCCTCCACTTT. This sequence encodes CASSLGQQAPLHF.

This sequence joins TRBV6-5 and TRBJ1-1, with D possibly matching TRBD1 (5 bases). The CDR3 loop spans 13 amino acids. Germline V gene sequence: CDR1 MNHEY, CDR2 SVGAGI. V lost 5 bases and J lost 5, with 12 bases in between. The CDR3 sequence: CASSTGGGTEAFF. CDR3 bases: TGTGCCAGCAGTACGGGGGGGGGAACTGAAGCTTTCTTT.

This clone was seen only a few times. The CDR3 sequence is CASSATGSDYGYTF. Written as DNA, the CDR3 is TGTGCCAGCAGTGCGACAGGGTCCGACTATGGCTACACCTTC. V is TRBV28 and J is TRBJ1-2, with 7 positions matching TRBD1. This CDR3 is 14 amino acids long. Losses at the gene ends were 5 bases for V and 3 bases for J; bases not matched to a gene: 6. Germline-derived CDR1 and CDR2 are MDHEN and SYDVKM.

The chain uses TRBV4-3 and TRBJ1-4; D might be TRBD1 (5 bases). Trimming cost V 0 bases and J 8 bases, with 22 bases left between them. CDR1 and CDR2 from the germline V gene are LGHNA and YSLEER. This CDR3 contains 18 residues. CDR3 loop: CASSQERDVGGVGEKLFF. The CDR3 DNA sequence: TGCGCCAGCAGCCAAGAGAGGGACGTCGGGGGGGTAGGGGAAAAACTGTTTTTT.

This chain connects TRBV9 to TRBJ1-5, with D possibly being TRBD1 (5 bases). The CDR3 runs 14 residues. The ends were cut back, 3 bases at V and 7 bases at J, with 14 bases in the middle. The germline V gene has CDR1 SGDLS and CDR2 YYNGEE. The CDR3 nucleotides are TGTGCCAGCAGCGCCCGGGACGATGGGCAGCCCCAGCATTTT. Protein sequence: CASSARDDGQPQHF.

This chain links TRBV19 with TRBJ1-1; weak D call: TRBD1 (6 bases). V was cut by 1 base and J by 4 bases, with 10 bases left in between. This CDR3 is 14 amino acids long. Germline V gene lookup returns CDR1 LNHDA and CDR2 SQIVND (reference sequence). In DNA form, the CDR3 reads TGTGCCAGTAGTATAGGAGAGGGGGGCACTGAAGCTTTCTTT. This codes for CASSIGEGGTEAFF.

As DNA, the CDR3 is TGCGCCAGCAGCTCCCTCAGCGATGGCACAGATACGCAGTATTTT. Translated: CASSSLSDGTDTQYF. This chain links TRBV5-1 with TRBJ2-3; no clear D. V lost 3 bases and J 1 base, leaving 12 bases between the germline ends. CDR3 length equals 15 residues. Germline CDR1 is SGHRS and CDR2 is YFSETQ.

Only a few counts were recorded for this clone. The rearrangement links TRBV11-1 to TRBJ2-3; TRBD2 matches at 8 bases. The CDR3 runs 15 residues. Losses at the gene ends were 3 bases for V and 6 bases for J; bases not matched to a gene: 8. The germline gives CDR1 SGHAT, CDR2 FQDESV (reference sequence). The chain's CDR3 is CASSLSGGPWDTQYF. CDR3 bases: TGTGCCAGCAGCTTGTCGGGGGGGCCATGGGATACGCAGTATTTT.

J is TRBJ2-7 and V is TRBV5-1, with TRBD1 identical over 7 bases. V lost 1 base to trimming and J lost 1 base; unmatched junction nucleotides: 8. The CDR3 totals 16 residues. Germline V gives CDR1 SGHRS, CDR2 YFSETQ. CDR3 in DNA: TGCGCCAGCAGCTTGTTGACAGGGACCACATCCTACGAGCAGTACTTC. Translating it yields CASSLLTGTTSYEQYF.

The chain is built from TRBV19 and TRBJ1-5, with TRBD1 identical over 9 bases. The CDR3 is made up of 16 amino acids. V was pared by 4 bases and J by 4 bases, with 8 bases of the junction left unmatched. Germline CDR1 and CDR2: LNHDA and SQIVND (reference sequence). The CDR3 coding sequence is TGTGCCAGTAGTAGGTTGGACAGGGGACGAAATCAGCCCCAGCATTTT. It encodes CASSRLDRGRNQPQHF.

CDR3 protein: CASSLGGLAPEQYF. The CDR3 DNA is TGTGCCAGCAGCCTGGGGGGACTAGCGCCCGAGCAGTACTTC. The rearrangement uses TRBV7-2 and TRBJ2-7; 10 bases are shared with TRBD2. The germline CDR1 and CDR2 sequences are SGHTA and FQGNSA. This CDR3 has 14 amino acids. Trimming cost V 5 bases and J 6 bases; bases outside gene matches: 7.

The rearrangement joins TRBV7-2 to TRBJ2-2; 7 bases are a match to TRBD1. In germline, CDR1 is SGHTA, CDR2 FQGNSA. This CDR3 comprises 16 residues. With V trimmed by 5 bases and J by 2 bases, 8 bases remained unmatched. DNA for the CDR3: TGTGCCAGCAGCACCAGAGGGACAGTTAACACCGGGGAGCTGTTTTTT. Its translation: CASSTRGTVNTGELFF.